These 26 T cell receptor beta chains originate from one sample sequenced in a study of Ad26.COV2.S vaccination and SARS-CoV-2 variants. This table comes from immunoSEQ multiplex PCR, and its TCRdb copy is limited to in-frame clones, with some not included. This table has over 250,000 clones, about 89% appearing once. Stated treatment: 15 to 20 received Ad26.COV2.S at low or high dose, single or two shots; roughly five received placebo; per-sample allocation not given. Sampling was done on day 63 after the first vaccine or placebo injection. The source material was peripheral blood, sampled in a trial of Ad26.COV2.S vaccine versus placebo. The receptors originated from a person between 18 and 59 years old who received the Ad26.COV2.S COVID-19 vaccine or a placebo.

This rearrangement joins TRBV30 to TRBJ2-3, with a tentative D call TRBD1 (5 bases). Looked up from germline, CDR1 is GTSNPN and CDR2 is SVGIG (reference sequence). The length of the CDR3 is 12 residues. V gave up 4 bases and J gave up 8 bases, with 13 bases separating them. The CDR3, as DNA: TGTGCCTGGACAGGGAACTTGGGTACGCAGTATTTT. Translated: CAWTGNLGTQYF. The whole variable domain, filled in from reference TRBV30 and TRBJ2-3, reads SQTIHQWPATLVQPVGSPLSLECTVEGTSNPNLYWYRQAAGRGLQLLFYSVGIGQISSEVPQNLSASRPQDRQFILSSKKLLLSDSGFYLCAWTGNLGTQYFGPGTRLTVL.

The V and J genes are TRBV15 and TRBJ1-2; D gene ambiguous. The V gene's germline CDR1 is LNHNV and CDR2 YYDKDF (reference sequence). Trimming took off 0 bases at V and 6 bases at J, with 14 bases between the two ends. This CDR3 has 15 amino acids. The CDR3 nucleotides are TGTGCCACCAGCAGAGATTGGGGTAGGCCCGATGGCTACACCTTC. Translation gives CATSRDWGRPDGYTF.

CDR3 sequence (DNA): TGTGCCTGGAGGACAGGAGAGACCCAGTACTTC. Its translation is CAWRTGETQYF. This chain uses TRBV30 with TRBJ2-5, with D possibly being TRBD1 (6 bases). This CDR3 comprises 11 residues. The germline V and J ends were trimmed by 3 bases and 4 bases, with 6 bases remaining between them. Germline assignment: CDR1 GTSNPN and CDR2 SVGIG (reference sequence).

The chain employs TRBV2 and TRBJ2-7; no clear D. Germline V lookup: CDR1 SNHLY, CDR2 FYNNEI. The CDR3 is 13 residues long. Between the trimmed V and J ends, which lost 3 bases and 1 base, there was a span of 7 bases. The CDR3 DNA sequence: TGTGCCAGCAGTGATTGGGCATCCTACGAGCAGTACTTC. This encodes CASSDWASYEQYF.

The CDR3 region is CASSEEGRYGNTIYF. CDR3 DNA sequence: TGCGCCAGCAGTGAGGAGGGACGTTACGGAAACACCATATATTTT. This chain links TRBV5-1 with TRBJ1-3; perhaps TRBD1 as D (5 bases). The V gene lost 5 bases and the J gene lost 4 bases, with 16 bases spanning the gap. The CDR3 totals 15 residues. CDR1 and CDR2 from the germline V gene are SGHRS and YFSETQ.

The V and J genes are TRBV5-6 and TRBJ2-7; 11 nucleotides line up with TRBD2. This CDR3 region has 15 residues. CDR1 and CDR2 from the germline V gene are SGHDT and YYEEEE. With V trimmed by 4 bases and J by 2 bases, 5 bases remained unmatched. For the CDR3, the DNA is TGTGCCAGCAGCCCGACTAGCGGGGCGACCTACGAGCAGTACTTC. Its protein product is CASSPTSGATYEQYF.

The CDR3, as DNA: TGTGCCAGCACCCAGACAGTGAACACTGAAGCTTTCTTT. It is translated as CASTQTVNTEAFF. V gene TRBV2 combines with J gene TRBJ1-1, with a possible D match to TRBD1 (5 bases). Germline V CDR1 and CDR2: SNHLY, FYNNEI. The CDR3 has 13 residues. Trimming took off 7 bases at V and 0 bases at J, with 9 bases between the two ends.

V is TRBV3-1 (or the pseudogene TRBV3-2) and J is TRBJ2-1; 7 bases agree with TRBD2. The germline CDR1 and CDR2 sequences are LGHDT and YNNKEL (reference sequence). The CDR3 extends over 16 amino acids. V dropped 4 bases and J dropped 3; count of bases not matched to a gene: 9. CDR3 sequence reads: CASSRLARLDYNEQFF. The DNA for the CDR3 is TGTGCCAGCAGCCGACTAGCTCGACTAGACTACAATGAGCAGTTCTTC.

CDR3 region: CASSQDRGPGGQPQHF. The DNA of the CDR3 is TGCGCCAGCAGCCAAGATAGAGGGCCGGGCGGGCAGCCCCAGCATTTT. The chain joins TRBV4-1 to TRBJ1-5, with no clear D. The CDR3 length is 16 residues. CDR1 and CDR2 (germline): MGHRA, YSYEKL. V lost 0 bases and J 7 bases, leaving 16 bases between the germline ends.

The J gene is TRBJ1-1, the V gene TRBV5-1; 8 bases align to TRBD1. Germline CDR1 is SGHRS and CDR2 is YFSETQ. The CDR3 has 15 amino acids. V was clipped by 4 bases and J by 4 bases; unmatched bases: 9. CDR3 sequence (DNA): TGCGCCAGCAGCCCGGCCGGACAGGGCGGCACTGAAGCTTTCTTT. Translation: CASSPAGQGGTEAFF.

CDR3 sequence (DNA): TGTGCCACGACAGGGGGTATCACAGATACGCAGTATTTT. Translation: CATTGGITDTQYF. The V call is TRBV5-4, the J call TRBJ2-3; the match to TRBD1 covers 9 bases. V trimming: 9 bases; J trimming: 2 bases; junction bases outside the gene matches: 4. Per the germline V gene, CDR1 is SGHNT and CDR2 is YYREEE (reference sequence). This CDR3 is 13 amino acids long.

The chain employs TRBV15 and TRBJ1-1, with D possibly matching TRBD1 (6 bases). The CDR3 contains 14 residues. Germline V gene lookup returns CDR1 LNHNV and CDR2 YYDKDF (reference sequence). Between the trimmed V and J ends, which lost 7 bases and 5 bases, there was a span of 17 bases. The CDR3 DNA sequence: TGTGCCACCAACCACGGTTGGGGGCTAACTGAAGCTTTCTTT. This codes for CATNHGWGLTEAFF.

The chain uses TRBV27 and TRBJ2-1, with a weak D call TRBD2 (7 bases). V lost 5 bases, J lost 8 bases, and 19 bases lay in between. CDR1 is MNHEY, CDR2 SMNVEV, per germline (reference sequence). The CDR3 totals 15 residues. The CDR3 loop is CASSTDRTRYYEQFF. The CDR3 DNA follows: TGTGCCAGCAGTACCGACAGGACTAGATACTATGAGCAGTTCTTC.

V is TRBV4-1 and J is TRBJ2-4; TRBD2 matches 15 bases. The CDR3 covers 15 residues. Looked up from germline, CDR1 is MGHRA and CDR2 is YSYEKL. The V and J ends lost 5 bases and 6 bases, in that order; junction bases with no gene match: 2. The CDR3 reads CASSGGLAGGNIQYF. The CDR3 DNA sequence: TGCGCCAGCAGCGGGGGACTAGCGGGAGGAAACATTCAGTACTTC.

The CDR3 spells CASSPPGGSRDGYTF. The CDR3 nucleotides are TGTGCCAGCAGTCCTCCAGGGGGATCTAGGGATGGCTACACCTTC. The chain links TRBV11-2 to TRBJ1-2; TRBD1 agrees at 7 bases. Germline V CDR1 and CDR2: SGHAT, FQNNGV. The V and J ends lost 6 bases and 6 bases, in that order; junction bases with no gene match: 13. There are 15 residues in the CDR3.

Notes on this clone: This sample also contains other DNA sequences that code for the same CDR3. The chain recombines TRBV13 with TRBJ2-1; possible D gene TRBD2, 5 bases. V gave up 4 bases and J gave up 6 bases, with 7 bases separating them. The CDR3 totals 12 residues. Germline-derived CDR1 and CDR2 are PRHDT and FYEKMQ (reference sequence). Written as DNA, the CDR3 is TGTGCCAGCAGCTACGGAGGCAATGAGCAGTTCTTC. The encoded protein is CASSYGGNEQFF.

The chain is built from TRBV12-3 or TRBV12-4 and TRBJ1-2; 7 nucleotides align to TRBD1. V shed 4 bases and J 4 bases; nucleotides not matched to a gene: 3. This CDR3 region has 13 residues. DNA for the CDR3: TGTGCCAGCAGTTGGGGACAGATCTATGGCTACACCTTC. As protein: CASSWGQIYGYTF.

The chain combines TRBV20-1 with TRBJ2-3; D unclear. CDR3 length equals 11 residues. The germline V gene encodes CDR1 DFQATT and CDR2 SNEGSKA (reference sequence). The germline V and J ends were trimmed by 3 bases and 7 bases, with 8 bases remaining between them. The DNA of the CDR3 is TGCAGTGCTAGTTTTTTAAATACGCAGTATTTT. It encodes CSASFLNTQYF.

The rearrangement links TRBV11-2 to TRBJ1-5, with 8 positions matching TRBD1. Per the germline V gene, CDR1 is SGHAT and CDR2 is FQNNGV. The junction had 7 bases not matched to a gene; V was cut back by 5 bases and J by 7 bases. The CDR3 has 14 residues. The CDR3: CASSTGGGRQPQHF. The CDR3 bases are TGTGCCAGCAGCACAGGGGGGGGACGACAGCCCCAGCATTTT.

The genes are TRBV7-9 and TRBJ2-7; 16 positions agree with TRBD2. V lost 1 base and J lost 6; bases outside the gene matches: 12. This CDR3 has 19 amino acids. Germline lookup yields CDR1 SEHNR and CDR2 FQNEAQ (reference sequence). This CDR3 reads CASSLEPGLAGGRSIEQYF. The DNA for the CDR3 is TGTGCCAGCAGCTTAGAGCCGGGACTAGCGGGGGGGCGATCGATCGAGCAGTACTTC.

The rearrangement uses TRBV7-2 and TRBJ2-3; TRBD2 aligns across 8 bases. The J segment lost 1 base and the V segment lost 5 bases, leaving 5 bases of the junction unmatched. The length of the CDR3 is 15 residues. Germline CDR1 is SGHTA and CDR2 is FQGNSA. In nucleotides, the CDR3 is TGTGCCAGCAGCAAACAAGCGGGGGGCACAGATACGCAGTATTTT. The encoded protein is CASSKQAGGTDTQYF.

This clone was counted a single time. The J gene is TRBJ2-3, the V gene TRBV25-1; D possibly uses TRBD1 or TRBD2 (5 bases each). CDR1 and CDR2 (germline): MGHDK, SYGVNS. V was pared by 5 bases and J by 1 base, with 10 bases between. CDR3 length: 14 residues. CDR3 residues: CASSPRGRTDTQYF. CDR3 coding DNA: TGTGCCAGCAGTCCGAGGGGACGCACAGATACGCAGTATTTT. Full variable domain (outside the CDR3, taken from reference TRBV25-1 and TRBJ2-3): EADIYQTPRYLVIGTGKKITLECSQTMGHDKMYWYQQDPGMELHLIHYSYGVNSTEKGDLSSESTVSRIRTEHFPLTLESARPSHTSQYLCASSPRGRTDTQYFGPGTRLTVL.

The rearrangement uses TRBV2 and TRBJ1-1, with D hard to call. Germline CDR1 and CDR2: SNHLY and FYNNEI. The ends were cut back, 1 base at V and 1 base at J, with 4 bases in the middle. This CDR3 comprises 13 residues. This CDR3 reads CASSEVGNTEAFF. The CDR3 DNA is TGTGCCAGCAGTGAAGTCGGGAACACTGAAGCTTTCTTT.

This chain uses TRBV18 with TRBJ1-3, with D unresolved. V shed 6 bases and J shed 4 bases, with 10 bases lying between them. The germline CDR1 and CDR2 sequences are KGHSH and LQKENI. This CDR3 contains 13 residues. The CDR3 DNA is TGTGCCAGCTCCGATGGGCAGGGAAACACCATATATTTT. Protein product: CASSDGQGNTIYF.

CDR3 in amino acids: CAWSARAGFFEQYF. As DNA, the CDR3 is TGTGCCTGGAGTGCGAGAGCGGGATTCTTCGAGCAGTACTTC. The chain is built from TRBV30 and TRBJ2-7; 7 bases line up with TRBD2. Losses at the gene ends were 1 base for V and 6 bases for J; bases not matched to a gene: 9. This CDR3 contains 14 residues. The germline V gene encodes CDR1 GTSNPN and CDR2 SVGIG (reference sequence).

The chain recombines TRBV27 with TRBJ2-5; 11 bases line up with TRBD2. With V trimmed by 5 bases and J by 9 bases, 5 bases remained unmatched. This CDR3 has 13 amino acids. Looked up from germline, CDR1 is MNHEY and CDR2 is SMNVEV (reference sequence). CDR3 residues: CASSPGLAEAQYF. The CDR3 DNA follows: TGTGCCAGCAGTCCGGGACTAGCGGAGGCCCAGTACTTC.